The next 12 T cell receptor beta chains were all read from a single sample in a study of radiotherapy plus CTLA-4 blockade in lung cancer. Libraries were prepared by immunoSEQ multiplex PCR; TCRdb keeps only in-frame clonotypes and omits some of them. The sample gives just under 60,000 clones, around 80% of which show up once; around 3.7% is in the top ten. The material was peripheral blood, obtained from a patient treated with radiotherapy plus ipilimumab. These receptors were obtained from a human donor with non-small cell lung cancer who had a partial response to radiotherapy plus ipilimumab.

The chain uses TRBV28 and TRBJ2-7, with 10 bases matching TRBD1. V shed 4 bases and J 5 bases; nucleotides not matched to a gene: 11. This CDR3 comprises 16 residues. CDR1 is MDHEN and CDR2 is SYDVKM in the germline V gene. The CDR3 loop is CASSSPPGTGAHEQYF. The CDR3 DNA follows: TGTGCCAGCAGTTCCCCCCCCGGGACAGGGGCCCACGAGCAGTACTTC. Looking up the rest from reference TRBV28 and TRBJ2-7 gives the full variable domain: DVKVTQSSRYLVKRTGEKVFLECVQDMDHENMFWYRQDPGLGLRLIYFSYDVKMKEKGDIPEGYSVSREKKERFSLILESASTNQTSMYLCASSSPPGTGAHEQYFGPGTRLTVT.

This chain joins TRBV30 and TRBJ1-3; 7 bases fit TRBD1. V lost 1 base to trimming and J lost 4 bases; unmatched junction nucleotides: 4. The CDR3 totals 14 residues. Germline CDR1 GTSNPN, CDR2 SVGIG (reference sequence). The CDR3 DNA reads TGTGCCTGGAGTGCCACAGGGGTCGGAAACACCATATATTTT. This sequence encodes CAWSATGVGNTIYF.

The V gene is TRBV29-1, the J gene TRBJ1-1, with D unclear. V lost 8 bases to trimming and J lost 1 base, with 14 bases between them. Per germline, CDR1 SQVTM and CDR2 ANQGSEA. The CDR3 loop spans 13 amino acids. The CDR3 is CSTYGEENTEAFF. The CDR3 region has the DNA TGCAGCACCTATGGGGAGGAGAACACTGAAGCTTTCTTT.

V is TRBV7-3 and J is TRBJ1-1; TRBD1 aligns across 7 bases. From germline, CDR1 is SGHTA and CDR2 FQGTGA. J gave up 5 bases and V 6 bases, and 9 bases lay outside the gene matches. The CDR3 is made up of 14 amino acids. As DNA, the CDR3 is TGTGCCAGCAGACCGGACAGGTTTGGGACTGAAGCTTTCTTT. This gives the protein CASRPDRFGTEAFF.

The rearrangement joins TRBV11-2 to TRBJ2-5; 8 positions agree with TRBD1. The DNA end is more similar to TRBJ2-7, so the J call may be wrong. Germline V gene lookup returns CDR1 SGHAT and CDR2 FQNNGV. This CDR3 spans 13 amino acids. The CDR3 bases are TGTGCCAGCAGCATGGGGACAGGTGGCGAGCAGTACTTC. Residues: CASSMGTGGEQYF.

This clone was seen a few times. This rearrangement joins TRBV27 to TRBJ2-1, with 8 bases matching TRBD1. The CDR3 contains 15 residues. V trimming: 0 bases; J trimming: 7 bases; junction bases outside the gene matches: 5. Germline V gene lookup returns CDR1 MNHEY and CDR2 SMNVEV (reference sequence). The CDR3 DNA follows: TGTGCCAGCAGTTTATCACAGGGGGGTTATAATGAGCAGTTCTTC. The encoded protein is CASSLSQGGYNEQFF.

The chain links TRBV6-1 to TRBJ1-2; 12 nucleotides match TRBD1. CDR3 length: 14 residues. Germline CDR1 reads MNHNS; CDR2 reads SASEGT. The V segment lost 4 bases and the J segment 9 bases; nucleotides outside the gene matches: 6. CDR3 nucleotide sequence: TGTGCCAGCAGTGGGGGGACAGGGGGCCGCAGCTACACCTTC. Residues: CASSGGTGGRSYTF.

V is TRBV2 and J is TRBJ2-7; 7 bases map to TRBD2. Looked up from germline, CDR1 is SNHLY and CDR2 is FYNNEI. The CDR3 consists of 14 residues. V was clipped by 4 bases and J by 2 bases; unmatched bases: 5. CDR3 DNA sequence: TGTGCCAGCAGTGGGGGGGGGTCTCCCTACGAGCAGTACTTC. Translated, it gives CASSGGGSPYEQYF.

The chain recombines TRBV14 with TRBJ2-7; 12 bases line up with TRBD1. This CDR3 is 16 amino acids long. The germline V gene encodes CDR1 SGHDN and CDR2 FVKESK. V shed 2 bases, J shed 6 bases, and the junction held 8 bases outside the gene matches. The CDR3 is CASSQRGGQGATEQYF. DNA for the CDR3: TGTGCCAGCAGCCAACGGGGGGGACAGGGGGCAACCGAGCAGTACTTC.

This chain joins TRBV6-5 and TRBJ1-2; 8 bases fit TRBD1. The ends lost 4 bases at V and 8 bases at J; junction bases unmatched: 3. Germline-derived CDR1 and CDR2 are MNHEY and SVGAGI. The CDR3 is 12 residues long. The CDR3 spells CASSSGQGGYTF. The CDR3 coding sequence is TGTGCCAGCAGTTCTGGACAGGGCGGCTACACCTTC.

This clone showed up just once. This chain uses TRBV28 with TRBJ2-2; a weak D match, TRBD1 (6 bases). The germline V and J ends were trimmed by 3 bases and 4 bases, with 18 bases remaining between them. The CDR3 loop spans 17 amino acids. Per germline, CDR1 MDHEN and CDR2 SYDVKM. The CDR3, as DNA: TGTGCCAGCAGTTTCCGCCATGACAGGAGAGTCACCGGGGAGCTGTTTTTT. It encodes CASSFRHDRRVTGELFF.

This clone appeared once. J is TRBJ1-1 and V is TRBV11-2, with D tentatively TRBD1 (5 bases). Germline V lookup: CDR1 SGHAT, CDR2 FQNNGV. The CDR3 length is 12 residues. With 0 bases removed from V and 11 bases from J, the gap between germline ends came to 10 bases. CDR3 protein: CASSLEGVRAFF. The CDR3 DNA sequence: TGTGCCAGCAGCTTAGAAGGGGTAAGGGCTTTCTTT. The variable domain in full, completed from reference TRBV11-2 and TRBJ1-1, reads EAGVAQSPRYKIIEKRQSVAFWCNPISGHATLYWYQQILGQGPKLLIQFQNNGVVDDSQLPKDRFSAERLKGVDSTLKIQPAKLEDSAVYLCASSLEGVRAFFGQGTRLTVV.